This TCR beta chain was obtained from a study of regulatory T cells in long-lasting Graves disease. Time point reported: newly diagnosed GD, antithyroid drugs for less than 3 months. TCR sequences were obtained from RNA taken from PBMCs. Graves' disease diagnoses used American Thyroid Association guidelines. This clonotype was seen repeatedly, ten times or more. Its antigen remains unidentified. Germline V gene lookup returns CDR1 MDHEN and CDR2 SYDVKM. V lost 5 bases and J lost 7, with 21 bases in between. The CDR3 has 16 amino acids. CDR3-region Arm-PCR and iRepertoire HTBI primers produced the TCR beta libraries. TCRdb independently ran MiXCR on the multiplex PCR reads; one entry per CDR3 protein. The repertoire holds 240,000 or so distinct CDR3 sequences, with 20% as singletons. Broader study findings: Persistent patients shared more public clonotypes (roughly 2,800) than new patients (more than 900). Persistent Graves' cases showed lower TCR diversity than newly diagnosed cases.

The TCR was taken from a female donor with Graves disease. The sequencing used peripheral blood mononuclear cells (PBMCs), collected at new diagnosis, from a patient treated with antithyroid drugs. The J gene is TRBJ1-5, the V gene TRBV28; D ambiguous. The CDR3 nucleotides are TGTGCCAGCAGTATGGACCGGGTTGGTCTGGGACAGCCCCAGCATTTT. Translating gives CASSMDRVGLGQPQHF. Using reference TRBV28 and TRBJ1-5 for the parts outside the CDR3, the full variable domain is DVKVTQSSRYLVKRTGEKVFLECVQDMDHENMFWYRQDPGLGLRLIYFSYDVKMKEKGDIPEGYSVSREKKERFSLILESASTNQTSMYLCASSMDRVGLGQPQHFGDGTRLSIL.